The 14 T cell receptor beta chains in this list originate from one sample, sequenced in a study of blood T cell repertoires in COVID-19. Sequencing used immunoSEQ multiplex PCR; TCRdb keeps in-frame clones, though not all of them. The sample has under 130,000 clones, roughly 80% seen once. The sequenced sample was peripheral blood. These receptors all come from a woman aged 80 or older with acute or convalescent COVID-19.

This chain uses TRBV5-6 with TRBJ1-2; 8 bases align to TRBD1. This CDR3 comprises 15 residues. The V and J ends lost 4 bases and 7 bases, in that order; junction bases with no gene match: 12. Germline V gene data show CDR1 as SGHDT and CDR2 as YYEEEE. CDR3 amino acids: CASSPWDRPRAGYTF. The CDR3 DNA reads TGTGCCAGCAGCCCGTGGGACAGGCCGAGGGCTGGCTACACCTTC.

The rearrangement joins TRBV28 to TRBJ1-5; TRBD1 agrees at 9 bases. The CDR3 length is 13 residues. The V gene's germline CDR1 is MDHEN and CDR2 SYDVKM. V shed 6 bases and J 5 bases; nucleotides not matched to a gene: 2. CDR3 nucleotides: TGTGCCAGCAGACAGGGGGCCGATCAGCCCCAGCATTTT. It yields the protein CASRQGADQPQHF.

The V and J genes are TRBV6-5 and TRBJ1-3; D remains unclear. The CDR3 spans 15 residues. In germline, CDR1 is MNHEY, CDR2 SVGAGI. V shed 4 bases and J shed 0 bases, with 10 bases lying between them. The CDR3 nucleotides are TGTGCCAGCAGTTCATCCGGAGTCTCTGGAAACACCATATATTTT. This encodes CASSSSGVSGNTIYF.

This clone was counted a few times. The chain links TRBV2 to TRBJ1-6, with D unclear. Germline V lookup: CDR1 SNHLY, CDR2 FYNNEI. Trimming cost V 8 bases and J 10 bases, with 18 bases left between them. This CDR3 region has 14 residues. CDR3 nucleotide sequence: TGTGCCAGCGGCCAGGACGGGAAGACCTCACCCCTCCACTTT. Translated, it gives CASGQDGKTSPLHF.

The chain uses TRBV19 and TRBJ1-2; D is possibly TRBD1 (6 bases). The CDR3 sequence is 14 residues long. Germline V gene lookup returns CDR1 LNHDA and CDR2 SQIVND (reference sequence). Trimming took 5 bases from V and 4 from J, leaving 14 bases between them. This CDR3 is CASSVQGTLYGYTF. The CDR3 nucleotides read TGTGCCAGTAGTGTGCAGGGGACCCTCTATGGCTACACCTTC.

This clone has only a few counts. V and J are TRBV28 and TRBJ1-5; D gene uncertain. V shed 5 bases and J shed 7 bases, with 9 bases lying between them. The V gene's germline CDR1 is MDHEN and CDR2 SYDVKM. The CDR3 contains 12 residues. The CDR3 sequence: CASSTPTQPQHF. For the CDR3, the DNA is TGTGCCAGCAGTACACCGACACAGCCCCAGCATTTT.

On this clone itself: The identical CDR3 is also encoded by other nucleotide sequences in the sample. This CDR3 reads CASRPLDRGNEQFF. The CDR3 DNA reads TGTGCCAGTAGACCTTTGGACAGGGGGAATGAGCAGTTCTTC. The rearrangement uses TRBV19 and TRBJ2-1; 10 bases map to TRBD1. Germline CDR1 reads LNHDA; CDR2 reads SQIVND (reference sequence). V was clipped by 6 bases and J by 7 bases; unmatched bases: 6. The CDR3 is 14 amino acids.

The chain couples TRBV7-8 to TRBJ1-3; 7 positions match TRBD1. Trimming cost V 5 bases and J 4 bases; bases outside gene matches: 8. There are 15 residues in the CDR3. Germline CDR1 and CDR2: SGHVS and FQNEAQ. For the CDR3, the DNA is TGTGCCAGCAGCCCGCAGACAGGGTCCGGAAACACCATATATTTT. It translates to CASSPQTGSGNTIYF.

V gene TRBV25-1 combines with J gene TRBJ2-2; TRBD1 agrees at 7 bases. The J segment lost 1 base and the V segment lost 4 bases, leaving 6 bases of the junction unmatched. The germline gives CDR1 MGHDK, CDR2 SYGVNS. CDR3 length: 16 residues. CDR3 coding DNA: TGTGCCAGCAGTGGGTGGGGGACAGTGAACACCGGGGAGCTGTTTTTT. Translating gives CASSGWGTVNTGELFF.

This clone was found a few times. V and J are TRBV5-5 and TRBJ1-5; D uncertain. V lost 0 bases and J lost 5, with 6 bases in between. The CDR3 sequence is 13 residues long. Looked up from germline, CDR1 is SGHKS and CDR2 is YYEKEE (reference sequence). The CDR3 bases are TGTGCCAGCAGCTTGGACAGTCATCAGCCCCAGCATTTT. Translated, it gives CASSLDSHQPQHF.

The rearrangement uses TRBV5-5 and TRBJ1-3, with 11 nucleotides matching TRBD1. V lost 7 bases and J lost 0; bases outside the gene matches: 12. CDR3 length: 18 amino acids. CDR1 is SGHKS and CDR2 is YYEKEE in the germline V gene (reference sequence). CDR3 amino acids: CASSRRGQGASSGNTIYF. The CDR3 DNA reads as TGTGCCAGCTCCCGCCGCGGACAGGGGGCCAGCTCTGGAAACACCATATATTTT.

This chain uses TRBV6-4 with TRBJ2-1; 12 positions match TRBD2. The germline V gene has CDR1 MRHNA and CDR2 SNTAGT. The CDR3 totals 16 residues. Germline trimming cut 2 bases from V and 1 base from J; bases unmatched to any gene: 0. The CDR3 loop is CASSDLAGGSYNEQFF. CDR3 in DNA: TGTGCCAGCAGTGACCTAGCGGGAGGGTCCTACAATGAGCAGTTCTTC.

This chain uses TRBV7-2 with TRBJ2-2; D gene unclear. Germline V gives CDR1 SGHTA, CDR2 FQGNSA. V shed 7 bases and J shed 4 bases, with 13 bases lying between them. CDR3 length: 14 amino acids. The CDR3 region has the DNA TGTGCCAGCACCCCAGACATCGTCACCGGGGAGCTGTTTTTT. Its protein is CASTPDIVTGELFF. The complete variable domain, with remaining parts taken from reference TRBV7-2 and TRBJ2-2, reads GAGVSQSPSNKVTEKGKDVELRCDPISGHTALYWYRQSLGQGLEFLIYFQGNSAPDKSGLPSDRFSAERTGGSVSTLTIQRTQQEDSAVYLCASTPDIVTGELFFGEGSRLTVL.

The V and J genes are TRBV9 and TRBJ1-5; TRBD1 aligns across 7 bases. J lost 4 bases, V lost 4 bases, and 8 bases had no gene match. Germline CDR1 and CDR2: SGDLS and YYNGEE. The CDR3 sequence is 15 residues long. Here the CDR3 DNA reads TGTGCCAGCAGCTTCTCTGGGACAGCTAATCAGCCCCAGCATTTT. This codes for CASSFSGTANQPQHF.